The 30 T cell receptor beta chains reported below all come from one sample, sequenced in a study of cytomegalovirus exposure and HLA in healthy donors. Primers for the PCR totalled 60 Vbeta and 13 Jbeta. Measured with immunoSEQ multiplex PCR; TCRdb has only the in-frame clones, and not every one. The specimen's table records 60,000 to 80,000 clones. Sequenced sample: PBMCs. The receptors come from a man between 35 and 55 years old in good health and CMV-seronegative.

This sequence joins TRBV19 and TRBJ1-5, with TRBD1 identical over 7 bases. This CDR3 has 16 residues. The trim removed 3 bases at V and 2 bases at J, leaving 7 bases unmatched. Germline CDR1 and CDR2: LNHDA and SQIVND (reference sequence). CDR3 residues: CASSIKEGQRNQPQHF. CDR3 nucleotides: TGTGCCAGTAGTATCAAGGAGGGACAGCGCAATCAGCCCCAGCATTTT.

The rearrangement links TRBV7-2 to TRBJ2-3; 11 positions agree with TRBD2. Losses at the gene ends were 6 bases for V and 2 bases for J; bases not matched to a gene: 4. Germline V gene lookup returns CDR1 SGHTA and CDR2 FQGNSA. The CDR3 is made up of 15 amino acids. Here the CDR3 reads CASSYSGGATDTQYF. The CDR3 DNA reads TGTGCCAGCAGTTATAGCGGGGGGGCCACAGATACGCAGTATTTT.

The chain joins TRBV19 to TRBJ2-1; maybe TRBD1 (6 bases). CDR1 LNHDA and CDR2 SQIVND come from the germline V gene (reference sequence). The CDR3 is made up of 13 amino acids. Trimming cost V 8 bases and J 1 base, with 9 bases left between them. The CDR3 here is CASRTASYNEQFF. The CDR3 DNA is TGTGCCAGTCGGACAGCGTCCTACAATGAGCAGTTCTTC.

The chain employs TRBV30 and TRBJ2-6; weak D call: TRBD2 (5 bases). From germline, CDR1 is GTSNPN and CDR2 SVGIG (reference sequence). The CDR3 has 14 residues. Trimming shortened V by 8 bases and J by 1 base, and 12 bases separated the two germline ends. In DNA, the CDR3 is TGTGCCCACGGTCGGGGTTCTGGGGCCAACGTCCTGACTTTC. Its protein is CAHGRGSGANVLTF.

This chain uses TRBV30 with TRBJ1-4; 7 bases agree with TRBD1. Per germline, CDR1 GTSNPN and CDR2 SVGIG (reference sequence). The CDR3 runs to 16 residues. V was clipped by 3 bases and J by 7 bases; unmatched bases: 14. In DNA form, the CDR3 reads TGTGCCTGGAGCCCAGCGGCTACAGGGGATGGTGAAAAACTGTTTTTT. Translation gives CAWSPAATGDGEKLFF.

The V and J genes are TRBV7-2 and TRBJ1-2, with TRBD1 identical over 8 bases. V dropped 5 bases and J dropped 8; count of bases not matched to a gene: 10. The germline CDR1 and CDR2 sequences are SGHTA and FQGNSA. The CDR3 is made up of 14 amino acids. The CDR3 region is CASSPRTGLRGYTF. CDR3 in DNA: TGTGCCAGCAGCCCGAGGACAGGGTTAAGGGGCTACACCTTC.

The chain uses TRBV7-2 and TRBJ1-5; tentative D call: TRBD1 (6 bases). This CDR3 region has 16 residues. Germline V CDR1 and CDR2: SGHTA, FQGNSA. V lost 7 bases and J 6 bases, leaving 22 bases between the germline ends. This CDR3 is CASTATPGVFGQPQHF. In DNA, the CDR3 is TGTGCCAGCACCGCGACCCCAGGGGTTTTTGGTCAGCCCCAGCATTTT.

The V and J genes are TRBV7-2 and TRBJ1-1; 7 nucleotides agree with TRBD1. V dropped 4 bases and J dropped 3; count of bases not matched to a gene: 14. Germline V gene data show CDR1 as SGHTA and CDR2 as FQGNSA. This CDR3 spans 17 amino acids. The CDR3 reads CASSSQLQGFVYTEAFF. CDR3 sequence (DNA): TGTGCCAGCAGCTCCCAACTACAGGGGTTCGTGTACACTGAAGCTTTCTTT.

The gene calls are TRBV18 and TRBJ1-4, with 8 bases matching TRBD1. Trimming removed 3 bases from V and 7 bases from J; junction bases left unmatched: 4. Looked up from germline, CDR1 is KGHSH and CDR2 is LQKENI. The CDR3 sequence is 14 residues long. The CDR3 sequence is CASSPQGAGEKLFF. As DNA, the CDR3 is TGTGCCAGCTCACCTCAGGGGGCTGGTGAAAAACTGTTTTTT.

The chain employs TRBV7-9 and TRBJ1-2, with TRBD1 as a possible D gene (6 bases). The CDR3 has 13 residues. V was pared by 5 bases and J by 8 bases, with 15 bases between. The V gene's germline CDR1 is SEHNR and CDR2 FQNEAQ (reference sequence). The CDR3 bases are TGTGCCAGCAGCAAAACAGGGCGGTCGGGCTACACCTTC. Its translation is CASSKTGRSGYTF. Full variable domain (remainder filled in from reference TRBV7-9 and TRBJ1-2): DTGVSQNPRHKITKRGQNVTFRCDPISEHNRLYWYRQTLGQGPEFLTYFQNEAQLEKSRLLSDRFSAERPKGSFSTLEIQRTEQGDSAMYLCASSKTGRSGYTFGSGTRLTVV.

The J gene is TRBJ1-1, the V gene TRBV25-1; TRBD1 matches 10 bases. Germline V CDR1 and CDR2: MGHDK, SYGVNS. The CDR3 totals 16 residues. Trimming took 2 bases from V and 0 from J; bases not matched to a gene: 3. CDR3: CASSEPGQGMNTEAFF. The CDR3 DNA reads TGTGCCAGCAGTGAACCGGGACAGGGGATGAACACTGAAGCTTTCTTT. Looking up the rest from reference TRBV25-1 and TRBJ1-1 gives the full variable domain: EADIYQTPRYLVIGTGKKITLECSQTMGHDKMYWYQQDPGMELHLIHYSYGVNSTEKGDLSSESTVSRIRTEHFPLTLESARPSHTSQYLCASSEPGQGMNTEAFFGQGTRLTVV.

This CDR3 reads CASSRQDNTEAFF. For the CDR3, the DNA is TGTGCCAGCTCACGACAGGATAACACTGAAGCTTTCTTT. The V and J genes are TRBV18 and TRBJ1-1, with TRBD1 as a possible D gene (6 bases). CDR1 is KGHSH, CDR2 LQKENI, per germline. This CDR3 is built from 13 residues. Trimming shortened V by 4 bases and J by 2 bases, and 8 bases separated the two germline ends.

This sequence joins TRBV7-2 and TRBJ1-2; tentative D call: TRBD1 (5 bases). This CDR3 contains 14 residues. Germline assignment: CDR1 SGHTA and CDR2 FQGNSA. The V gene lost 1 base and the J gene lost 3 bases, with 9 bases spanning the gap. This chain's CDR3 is CASSLVGGDYGYTF. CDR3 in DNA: TGTGCCAGCAGCTTAGTGGGAGGGGACTATGGCTACACCTTC. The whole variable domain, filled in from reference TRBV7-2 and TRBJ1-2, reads GAGVSQSPSNKVTEKGKDVELRCDPISGHTALYWYRQSLGQGLEFLIYFQGNSAPDKSGLPSDRFSAERTGGSVSTLTIQRTQQEDSAVYLCASSLVGGDYGYTFGSGTRLTVV.

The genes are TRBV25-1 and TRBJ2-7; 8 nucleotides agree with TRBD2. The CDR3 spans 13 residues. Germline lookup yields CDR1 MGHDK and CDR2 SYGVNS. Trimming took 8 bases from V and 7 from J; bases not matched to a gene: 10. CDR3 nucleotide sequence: TGTGCCAGCTCGATGGCGGGGGGCGGGGAGCAGTACTTC. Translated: CASSMAGGGEQYF.

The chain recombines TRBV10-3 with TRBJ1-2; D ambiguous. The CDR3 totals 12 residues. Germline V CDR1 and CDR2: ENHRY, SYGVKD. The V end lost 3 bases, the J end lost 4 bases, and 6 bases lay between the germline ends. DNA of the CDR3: TGTGCCATCAGTGACGCTACCTATGGCTACACCTTC. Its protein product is CAISDATYGYTF.

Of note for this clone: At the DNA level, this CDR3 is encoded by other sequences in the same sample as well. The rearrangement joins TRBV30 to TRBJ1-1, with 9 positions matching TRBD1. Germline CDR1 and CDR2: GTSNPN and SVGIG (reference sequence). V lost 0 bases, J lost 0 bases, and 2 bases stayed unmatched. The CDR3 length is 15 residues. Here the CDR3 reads CAWSVQGAMNTEAFF. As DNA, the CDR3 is TGTGCCTGGAGTGTACAGGGGGCTATGAACACTGAAGCTTTCTTT.

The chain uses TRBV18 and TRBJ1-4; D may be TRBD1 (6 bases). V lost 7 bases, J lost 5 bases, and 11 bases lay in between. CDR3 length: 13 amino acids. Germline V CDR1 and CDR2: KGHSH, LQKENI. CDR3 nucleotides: TGTGCCAGCTGCAGGGGTTCCAATGAAAAACTGTTTTTT. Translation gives CASCRGSNEKLFF. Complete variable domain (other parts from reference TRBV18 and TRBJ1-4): NAGVMQNPRHLVRRRGQEARLRCSPMKGHSHVYWYRQLPEEGLKFMVYLQKENIIDESGMPKERFSAEFPKEGPSILRIQQVVRGDSAAYFCASCRGSNEKLFFGSGTQLSVL.

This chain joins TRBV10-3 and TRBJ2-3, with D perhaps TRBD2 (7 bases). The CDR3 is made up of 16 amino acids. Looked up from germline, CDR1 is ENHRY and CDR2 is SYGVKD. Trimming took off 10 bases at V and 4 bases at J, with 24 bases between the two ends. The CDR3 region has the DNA TGTGCCACCCTTCAGACAGGCCGGGGGGTATCAGATACGCAGTATTTT. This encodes CATLQTGRGVSDTQYF.

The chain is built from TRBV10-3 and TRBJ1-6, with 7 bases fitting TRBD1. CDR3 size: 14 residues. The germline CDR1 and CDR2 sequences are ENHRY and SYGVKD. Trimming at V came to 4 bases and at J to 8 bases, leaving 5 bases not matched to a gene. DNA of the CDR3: TGTGCCATCAGTGCGGAGGGGGCGTATTCACCCCTCCACTTT. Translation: CAISAEGAYSPLHF.

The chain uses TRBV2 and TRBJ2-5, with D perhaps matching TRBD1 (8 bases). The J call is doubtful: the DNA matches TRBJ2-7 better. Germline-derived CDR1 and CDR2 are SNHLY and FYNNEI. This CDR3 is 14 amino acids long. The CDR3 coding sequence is TGTGCCAGCAGCTCACAGGGGGAGGGTTACGAGCAGTACTTC. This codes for CASSSQGEGYEQYF.

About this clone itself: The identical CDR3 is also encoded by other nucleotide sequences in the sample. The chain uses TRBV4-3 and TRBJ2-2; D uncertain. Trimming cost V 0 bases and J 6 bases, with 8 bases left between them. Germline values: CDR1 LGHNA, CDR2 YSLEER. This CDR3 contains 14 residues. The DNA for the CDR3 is TGCGCCAGCAGCCAAGACAGGTACCCCGGGGAGCTGTTTTTT. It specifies CASSQDRYPGELFF.

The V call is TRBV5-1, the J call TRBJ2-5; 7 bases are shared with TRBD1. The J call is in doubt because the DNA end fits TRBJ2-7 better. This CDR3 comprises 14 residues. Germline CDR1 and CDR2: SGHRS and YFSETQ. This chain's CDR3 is CASSLRQGLNEQYF. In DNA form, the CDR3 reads TGCGCCAGCAGCCTGCGACAGGGTTTAAACGAGCAGTACTTC.

Here the CDR3 reads CASSIVSQAGYTF. Written as DNA, the CDR3 is TGTGCCAGTAGTATAGTTTCCCAGGCTGGCTACACCTTC. The chain carries TRBV19 and TRBJ1-2; D remains ambiguous. The CDR3 runs to 13 residues. V dropped 1 base and J dropped 7 bases, with 10 bases sitting between them. Looked up from germline, CDR1 is LNHDA and CDR2 is SQIVND (reference sequence).

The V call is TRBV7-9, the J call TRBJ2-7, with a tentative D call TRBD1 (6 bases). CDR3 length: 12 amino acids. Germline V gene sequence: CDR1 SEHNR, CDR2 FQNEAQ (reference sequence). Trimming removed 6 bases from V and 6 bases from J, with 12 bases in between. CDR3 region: CASRITGSEQYF. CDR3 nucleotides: TGTGCCAGCAGGATTACAGGGTCCGAGCAGTACTTC.

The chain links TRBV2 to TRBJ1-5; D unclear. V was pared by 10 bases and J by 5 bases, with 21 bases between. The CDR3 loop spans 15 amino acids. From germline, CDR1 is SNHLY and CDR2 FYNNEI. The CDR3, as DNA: TGTGCCACTGCACCGGAGGGTGGCGCATATCAGCCCCAGCATTTT. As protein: CATAPEGGAYQPQHF.

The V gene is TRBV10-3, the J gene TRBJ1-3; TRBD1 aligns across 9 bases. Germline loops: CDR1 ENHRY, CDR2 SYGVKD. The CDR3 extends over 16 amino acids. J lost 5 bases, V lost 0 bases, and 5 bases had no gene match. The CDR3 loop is CAISESGGQGRNTIYF. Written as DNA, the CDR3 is TGTGCCATCAGTGAGTCAGGTGGACAGGGGAGAAACACCATATATTTT.

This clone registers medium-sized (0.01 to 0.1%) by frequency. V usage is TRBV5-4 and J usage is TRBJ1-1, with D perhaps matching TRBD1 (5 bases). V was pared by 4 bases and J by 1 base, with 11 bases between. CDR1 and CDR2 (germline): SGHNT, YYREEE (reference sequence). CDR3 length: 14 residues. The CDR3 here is CASSAGGKNTEAFF. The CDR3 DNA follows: TGTGCCAGCAGCGCCGGGGGGAAGAACACTGAAGCTTTCTTT.

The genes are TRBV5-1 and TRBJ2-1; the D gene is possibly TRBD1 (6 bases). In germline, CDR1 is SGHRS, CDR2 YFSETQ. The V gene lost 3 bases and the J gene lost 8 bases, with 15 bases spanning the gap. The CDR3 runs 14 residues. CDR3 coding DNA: TGCGCCAGCAGCTCATTGGGGGCTGGAGATGAGCAGTTCTTC. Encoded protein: CASSSLGAGDEQFF.

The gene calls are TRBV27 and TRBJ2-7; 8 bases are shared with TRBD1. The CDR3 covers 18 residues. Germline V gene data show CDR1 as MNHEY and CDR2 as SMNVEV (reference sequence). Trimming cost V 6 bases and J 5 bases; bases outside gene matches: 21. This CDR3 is CASRRTGTWATRIHEQYF. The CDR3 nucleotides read TGTGCCAGCAGACGGACAGGGACGTGGGCCACCCGTATCCACGAGCAGTACTTC.

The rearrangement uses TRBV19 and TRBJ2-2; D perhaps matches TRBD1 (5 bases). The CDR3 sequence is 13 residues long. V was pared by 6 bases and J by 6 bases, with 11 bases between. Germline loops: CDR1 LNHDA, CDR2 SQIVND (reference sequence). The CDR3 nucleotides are TGTGCCAGTAGGGTGCAGGGTGCCGGGGAGCTGTTTTTT. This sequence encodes CASRVQGAGELFF.